This TCR beta chain derives from a study of blood T cell repertoires in COVID-19. Study-wide background: The origin of the acute and convalescent COVID-19 samples was the United States, Italy and Spain.

Original analysis: From reference gene primer amplification, estimates of nucleated cell counts were derived. Method: immunoSEQ multiplex PCR; TCRdb's copy keeps in-frame clones and lacks some. V, J and clone size derive from that table, while D and trimming were established from the DNA sequence. The table lists around 98,000 clones, 65% to 90% of them singletons. V was pared by 3 bases and J by 2 bases, with 8 bases of the junction left unmatched. The CDR3 loop spans 16 amino acids. CDR1 and CDR2 from the germline V gene are LNHDA and SQIVND (reference sequence). This TCR came from a man aged 70 or older with active or convalescent COVID-19. The chain links TRBV19 to TRBJ1-2; TRBD1 agrees at 8 bases. Sequences were obtained from peripheral blood. The CDR3, as DNA: TGTGCCAGTAGTATTAGCGGACAGGGAAAAAACTATGGCTACACCTTC. Translated: CASSISGQGKNYGYTF.